This is a list of T cell receptor beta chains from one sample in a study of cytomegalovirus exposure and HLA in healthy donors. Clones were sequenced by immunoSEQ multiplex PCR, and TCRdb holds only the in-frame ones, with some missing. This sample's clone table lists tens of thousands of clones. Sample: PBMCs. Receptor source: a female donor in good health and CMV-seropositive. The CDR3 runs from the conserved cysteine through the conserved F or W. D genes are given only for firm matches.

J | V | D | CDR3 | DNA
TRBJ2-1 | TRBV11-1 | . | CASSPTPGFNEQFF | TGTGCCAGCAGCCCAACACCGGGATTCAATGAGCAGTTCTTC
TRBJ2-5 | TRBV5-1 | TRBD1 | CASSLLGQGSQETQYF | TGCGCCAGCAGCCTGTTGGGACAGGGTTCCCAAGAGACCCAGTACTTC
TRBJ2-5 | TRBV6-5 | TRBD2 | CASSYAVGGQETQYF | TGTGCCAGCAGTTACGCGGTGGGAGGGCAAGAGACCCAGTACTTC
TRBJ1-5 | TRBV7-6 | . | CASSLVNQPQHF | TGTGCCAGCAGCTTAGTAAATCAGCCCCAGCATTTT
TRBJ2-7 | TRBV9 | . | CASSGQAAYEQYF | TGTGCCAGCAGCGGACAGGCCGCCTACGAGCAGTACTTC
TRBJ2-2 | TRBV18 | TRBD1 | CASSPTGGSNTGELFF | TGTGCCAGCTCACCGACAGGGGGTTCGAACACCGGGGAGCTGTTTTTT
TRBJ2-5 | TRBV19 | . | CASSIARGETQYF | TGTGCCAGTAGTATAGCTAGAGGGGAGACCCAGTACTTC
TRBJ2-2 | TRBV7-3 | TRBD2 | CASSLWEGGELFF | TGTGCCAGCAGCTTATGGGAGGGCGGGGAGCTGTTTTTT
TRBJ2-1 | TRBV5-6 | . | CASSLRLGSYNEQFF | TGTGCCAGCAGCTTGAGACTAGGCTCCTACAATGAGCAGTTCTTC
TRBJ1-1 | TRBV4-3 | . | CASSHRDMDTEAFF | TGCGCCAGCAGCCACAGGGACATGGACACTGAAGCTTTCTTT
TRBJ1-1 | TRBV19 | . | CASSEPNTEAFF | TGTGCCAGTTCAGAACCGAACACTGAAGCTTTCTTT
TRBJ2-1 | TRBV18 | TRBD1 | CASSPIRQGLNPNEQFF | TGTGCCAGCTCACCGATACGACAGGGTTTAAACCCCAATGAGCAGTTCTTC
TRBJ2-7 | TRBV27 | . | CASSRGWGGTTYEQYF | TGTGCCAGCAGTCGTGGTTGGGGCGGAACCACCTACGAGCAGTACTTC
TRBJ2-7 | TRBV7-8 | TRBD1 | CASSRLGDRGKYEQYF | TGTGCCAGCAGCCGTTTGGGGGACAGGGGCAAGTACGAGCAGTACTTC
TRBJ1-5 | TRBV29-1 | TRBD1 | CSVQEDRVSQPQHF | TGCAGCGTTCAGGAGGACAGGGTTTCCCAGCCCCAGCATTTT
TRBJ2-7 | TRBV5-1 | TRBD2 | CASSPNRLAEQYF | TGCGCCAGCAGCCCTAATCGACTAGCCGAGCAGTACTTC
TRBJ1-5 | TRBV7-8 | . | CASSLYVSETPKHF | TGTGCCAGCAGCTTATATGTTTCCGAAACCCCTAAGCATTTT
TRBJ1-1 | TRBV20-1 | . | CSAQGFTEAFF | TGCAGTGCTCAGGGGTTTACTGAAGCCTTCTTT
TRBJ1-2 | TRBV6-1 | . | CASSESGVLDSYGYTF | TGTGCCAGCAGTGAGTCGGGGGTTTTGGACTCTTATGGCTACACCTTC
TRBJ2-2 | TRBV29-1 | . | CSVDYGAGELFF | TGCAGCGTTGATTACGGGGCCGGGGAGCTGTTTTTT
TRBJ2-7 | TRBV2 | . | CASSANSYEQYF | TGTGCCAGCAGTGCGAACAGTTACGAGCAGTACTTC
TRBJ1-6 | TRBV6-5 | . | CASSYGQAGSPLHF | TGTGCCAGCAGTTACGGCCAGGCGGGTTCACCCCTCCACTTT
TRBJ2-7 | TRBV7-2 | . | CASSLGLVGEQYF | TGTGCCAGCAGCTTGGGCCTGGTAGGCGAGCAGTACTTC
TRBJ1-3 | TRBV7-2 | . | CASSGSQGKGNTIYF | TGTGCCAGCAGCGGCTCACAGGGCAAAGGAAACACCATATATTTT
TRBJ1-2 | TRBV10-1 | TRBD1 | CASSPGQGNYGYTF | TGCGCCAGCAGCCCGGGACAGGGGAACTATGGCTACACCTTC
TRBJ2-7 | TRBV5-1 | TRBD2 | CASSLAGWGGSYEQYF | TGCGCCAGCAGCTTGGCCGGTTGGGGGGGCTCCTACGAGCAGTACTTC
TRBJ2-2 | TRBV19 | TRBD2 | CASSRSSGGGELFF | TGTGCCAGTAGTAGATCTAGCGGTGGCGGGGAGCTGTTTTTT
TRBJ2-1 | TRBV28 | . | CATVSRGSYNEQFF | TGTGCCACCGTTTCCCGCGGCAGTTACAATGAGCAGTTCTTC
TRBJ2-3 | TRBV18 | TRBD1 | CASSSDRGGAGQYF | TGTGCCAGCTCATCGGACAGGGGGGGGGCCGGGCAGTATTTT
TRBJ2-2 | TRBV7-9 | . | CASSRTYGDTGELFF | TGTGCCAGCAGCCGAACGTACGGGGATACCGGGGAGCTGTTTTTT
TRBJ2-2 | TRBV6-1 | . | CASSVAGVAGELFF | TGTGCCAGCAGTGTCGCAGGGGTCGCCGGGGAGCTGTTTTTT
TRBJ1-4 | TRBV27 | . | CASRGRGRYEKLFF | TGTGCCAGCAGGGGGAGGGGGAGGTATGAAAAACTGTTTTTT
TRBJ2-7 | TRBV28 | . | CASSSGGSRAYEQYF | TGTGCCAGCAGTTCCGGTGGTTCTAGAGCCTACGAGCAGTACTTC
TRBJ1-2 | TRBV28 | . | CASRKPGANYGYTF | TGTGCCAGCAGAAAACCCGGAGCTAACTATGGCTACACCTTC
TRBJ2-5 | TRBV19 | . | CASRPRPGGQETQYF | TGTGCCAGTAGACCACGTCCCGGGGGCCAAGAGACCCAGTACTTC
TRBJ2-2 | TRBV9 | TRBD1 | CASRDRANTGELFF | TGTGCCAGCAGGGACAGGGCGAACACCGGGGAGCTGTTTTTT
TRBJ2-1 | TRBV7-3 | . | CASGGPYNEQFF | TGTGCCAGCGGGGGCCCGTACAATGAGCAGTTCTTC
TRBJ2-1 | TRBV4-1 | TRBD2 | CASSHPKTPSGLYNEQFF | TGCGCCAGCAGCCACCCCAAAACCCCTAGCGGACTCTACAATGAGCAGTTCTTC
TRBJ2-5 | TRBV28 | . | CASSLSGGQGETQYF | TGTGCCAGCAGTTTATCCGGGGGGCAGGGGGAGACCCAGTACTTC
TRBJ2-1 | TRBV6-4 | TRBD2 | CASSDGTSGRAGQFF | TGTGCCAGCAGTGACGGGACTAGCGGGAGGGCCGGGCAGTTCTTC
TRBJ2-7 | TRBV2 | . | CASSGGDGGSYEQYF | TGTGCCAGCAGTGGGGGGGATGGGGGATCCTACGAGCAGTACTTC
TRBJ1-2 | TRBV28 | . | CASSPQPEGWDGYTF | TGTGCCAGCAGTCCGCAACCCGAGGGATGGGATGGCTACACCTTC
TRBJ2-7 | TRBV6-6 | TRBD1 | CASSKGQGTYEQYF | TGTGCCAGCAGTAAAGGACAGGGAACCTACGAGCAGTACTTC